The rows below give T cell receptor beta chains drawn from one sample of a study of cytomegalovirus exposure and HLA in healthy donors. The method was immunoSEQ multiplex PCR; TCRdb's version includes in-frame clones alone and lacks a portion of them. This table has about 91,000 clones, 70% to 90% appearing once. Sequences were obtained from PBMCs. The receptors come from a man aged 18 to 35 in good health and CMV-seronegative. CDR3s include the opening cysteine and the closing phenylalanine or tryptophan. D genes are given only for firm matches.

j_call v_call d_call cdr3_nt cdr3_aa
TRBJ1-6 TRBV14 NA TGTGCCAGCAGCCAAGGAGTCTCTAGCTCCTATAATTCACCCCTCCACTTT CASSQGVSSSYNSPLHF
TRBJ2-5 TRBV15 NA TGTGCCGCCCAGACAGGAAGCCAAGAGACCCAGTACTTC CAAQTGSQETQYF
TRBJ2-7 TRBV15 TRBD1 TGTGCCACCAGCAGAGAGGAAGAGGGACAGGGGACCTACGAGCAGTACTTC CATSREEEGQGTYEQYF
TRBJ1-2 TRBV28 TRBD1 TGTGCCAGCAGTGGACACAACCCAGGGGGCTTTGGCTACACCTTC CASSGHNPGGFGYTF
TRBJ1-3 TRBV18 NA TGTGCCAGCTCACCACCTACAGGGTTGCAAAGTAACACCATATATTTT CASSPPTGLQSNTIYF
TRBJ2-7 TRBV18 TRBD1 TGTGCCAGCTCAACCGGGACAGGGCTTCTCGAGCAGTACTTC CASSTGTGLLEQYF
TRBJ2-7 TRBV27 NA TGTGCCAGCAGTTTAGCTAAGCCGGGGGACGAGCAGTACTTC CASSLAKPGDEQYF
TRBJ2-7 TRBV6-5 NA TGTGCCAGCCGCCCGGAGGTGGGAGGCTTCGAGCAGTACTTC CASRPEVGGFEQYF
TRBJ1-1 TRBV19 TRBD1 TGTGCCAGTAGTACCCCGGGACAGGGGGCAAACACTGAAGCTTTCTTT CASSTPGQGANTEAFF
TRBJ2-3 TRBV14 TRBD2 TGTGCCAGCAGCCAAGGGCTTACTAGCGTACACACAGATACGCAGTATTTT CASSQGLTSVHTDTQYF
TRBJ1-2 TRBV9 NA TGTGCCAGCAGCCGCGGTGGTGGCTACACCTTC CASSRGGGYTF
TRBJ2-7 TRBV14 TRBD2 TGTGCCAGCAGGCGGACTAGCGGTCCCTACGAGCAGTACTTC CASRRTSGPYEQYF
TRBJ2-7 TRBV5-6 NA TGTGCCAGCAGCTTTCGGGCAGGGATCTCCTACGAGCAGTACTTC CASSFRAGISYEQYF